This note documents a single T cell receptor (beta chain) sequence. Selected positively for CCR7 and CD45RO-negative, naive CD8 cells excluded terminally differentiated effector memory CD45RA+ cells. This sample stems from a study of shared clonotypes between healthy human individuals. Libraries were prepared by immunoSEQ multiplex PCR; TCRdb keeps only in-frame clonotypes and omits some of them. The repertoire holds approximately 2,200,000 clones, with around 93% as singletons. Losses at the gene ends were 1 base for V and 3 bases for J; bases not matched to a gene: 3. The CDR3 is made up of 15 amino acids. Per the germline V gene, CDR1 is SGHNT and CDR2 is YYREEE (reference sequence).

The receptor was isolated from a man aged 18-30 years in good health. Some clones in this sample may be carry-over from other donors' samples. Sequences were obtained from naive CD8+ T cells from PBMCs. V is TRBV5-4 and J is TRBJ2-7, with 11 bases identical to TRBD2. The CDR3 DNA is TGTGCCAGCAGCTTGACTAGCGGGAGTATCTACGAGCAGTACTTC. Encoded protein: CASSLTSGSIYEQYF.